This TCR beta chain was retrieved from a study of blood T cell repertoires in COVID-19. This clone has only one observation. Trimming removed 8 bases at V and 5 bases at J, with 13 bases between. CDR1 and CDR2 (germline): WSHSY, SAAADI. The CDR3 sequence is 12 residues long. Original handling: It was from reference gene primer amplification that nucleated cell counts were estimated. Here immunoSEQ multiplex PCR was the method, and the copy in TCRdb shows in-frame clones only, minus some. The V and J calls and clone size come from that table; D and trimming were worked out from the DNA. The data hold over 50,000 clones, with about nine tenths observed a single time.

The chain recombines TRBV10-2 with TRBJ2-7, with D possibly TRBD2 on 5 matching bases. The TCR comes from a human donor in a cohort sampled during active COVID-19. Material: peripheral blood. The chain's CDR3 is CASFPGINEQYF. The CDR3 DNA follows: TGCGCCAGCTTCCCGGGAATCAACGAGCAGTACTTC.